This is a list of T cell receptor beta chains from one sample in a study of cytomegalovirus exposure and HLA in healthy donors. Profiling relied on immunoSEQ multiplex PCR, and the TCRdb table lists in-frame clones only, not all of them. The sample contains some 120,000 clones, nearly 75% of which appear only once. The material sequenced was PBMCs. The receptors were sampled from a man younger than 40 in good health and CMV-seropositive. Each CDR3 is given with its conserved first and last residue. A D gene is named only where the DNA matches it firmly. For some rows the clone size is stated as once, few or many, or as a class when expanded; others skip it.

abundance: -; j_gene: TRBJ2-7; d_gene: -; v_gene: TRBV7-9; CDR3aa: CASSSRSYEQYF; CDR3nt: TGTGCCAGCAGCTCTAGATCCTACGAGCAGTACTTC
abundance: few; j_gene: TRBJ2-7; d_gene: TRBD1; v_gene: TRBV28; CDR3aa: CASSGAGQAGCEQYF; CDR3nt: TGTGCCAGCAGTGGGGCCGGACAGGCGGGTTGCGAGCAGTACTTC
abundance: -; j_gene: TRBJ2-5; d_gene: -; v_gene: TRBV2; CDR3aa: CASSRGSQETQYF; CDR3nt: TGTGCCAGCAGTAGAGGGTCCCAAGAGACCCAGTACTTC
abundance: -; j_gene: TRBJ1-4; d_gene: TRBD1; v_gene: TRBV28; CDR3aa: CASSRDRYPTNEKLFF; CDR3nt: TGTGCCAGCAGTCGGGACAGGTACCCCACTAATGAAAAACTGTTTTTT
abundance: -; j_gene: TRBJ1-6; d_gene: -; v_gene: TRBV21-1; CDR3aa: CASSTPDSEHSPLHF; CDR3nt: TGTGCCAGCAGCACTCCAGACAGTGAGCATTCACCCCTCCACTTT
abundance: -; j_gene: TRBJ2-3; d_gene: TRBD2; v_gene: TRBV18; CDR3aa: CASSQVPSGASTDTQYF; CDR3nt: TGTGCCAGCTCACAGGTTCCTAGCGGGGCTAGCACAGATACGCAGTATTTT
abundance: -; j_gene: TRBJ2-7; d_gene: -; v_gene: TRBV7-9; CDR3aa: CASSLVTTYEQYF; CDR3nt: TGTGCCAGCAGCTTGGTCACAACCTACGAGCAGTACTTC
abundance: -; j_gene: TRBJ2-7; d_gene: -; v_gene: TRBV29-1; CDR3aa: CSVPSAGNYEQYF; CDR3nt: TGCAGCGTCCCTTCCGCCGGTAACTACGAGCAGTACTTC
abundance: -; j_gene: TRBJ1-4; d_gene: -; v_gene: TRBV5-6; CDR3aa: CASNLGRRTKREKLFF; CDR3nt: TGTGCCAGCAACCTCGGCCGGAGGACTAAGAGAGAAAAACTGTTTTTT
abundance: -; j_gene: TRBJ2-3; d_gene: TRBD1; v_gene: TRBV14; CDR3aa: CASSLGQLSTDTQYF; CDR3nt: TGTGCCAGCAGCCTGGGACAGCTTAGCACAGATACGCAGTATTTT
abundance: -; j_gene: TRBJ2-5; d_gene: TRBD2; v_gene: TRBV27; CDR3aa: CASISTSGGLQETQYF; CDR3nt: TGTGCCAGCATTTCGACTAGCGGAGGCCTCCAAGAGACCCAGTACTTC
abundance: -; j_gene: TRBJ2-1; d_gene: -; v_gene: TRBV2; CDR3aa: CASSEGDGFRVYDNEQFF; CDR3nt: TGTGCCAGCAGTGAAGGTGATGGTTTCCGGGTCTATGACAATGAGCAGTTCTTC
abundance: once; j_gene: TRBJ2-5; d_gene: TRBD2; v_gene: TRBV5-4; CDR3aa: CASSIRTSGQETQYF; CDR3nt: TGTGCCAGCAGCATCCGGACTAGCGGTCAAGAGACCCAGTACTTC
abundance: -; j_gene: TRBJ2-3; d_gene: -; v_gene: TRBV5-1; CDR3aa: CASSWAAPGADTQYF; CDR3nt: TGCGCCAGCAGCTGGGCTGCGCCTGGCGCAGATACGCAGTATTTT
abundance: -; j_gene: TRBJ2-3; d_gene: TRBD2; v_gene: TRBV6-1; CDR3aa: CASSDLRGGTDTQYF; CDR3nt: TGTGCCAGCAGTGACTTGCGGGGGGGCACAGATACGCAGTATTTT
abundance: -; j_gene: TRBJ2-5; d_gene: TRBD1; v_gene: TRBV5-1; CDR3aa: CASSPPTGGDETQYF; CDR3nt: TGCGCCAGCAGCCCTCCGACAGGGGGCGACGAGACCCAGTACTTC
abundance: -; j_gene: TRBJ1-3; d_gene: -; v_gene: TRBV9; CDR3aa: CASSAQGLPGNTIYF; CDR3nt: TGTGCCAGCAGCGCACAGGGTTTACCTGGAAACACCATATATTTT